This T cell receptor (beta chain) was sequenced for a study of T cells in Graves' hyperthyroidism and ophthalmopathy. Background on the study: Specimen type is peripheral blood, collected at initial diagnosis prior to any treatment.

General study points: Ophthalmopathy prediction by the model preceded onset by a median approximately 6.9 months. The blood repertoire included most of the expanded thyroid clonotypes above 0.001.

This clonotype turned up a few times. Its target is unknown. PBMCs were sourced from roughly 9.7 ml fresh peripheral blood. There were TCR beta CDR3 regions amplified from RNA transcripts. In the first-round RT-PCR of the TCR CDR3, the HTBI primer set was used. Each CDR3 protein is one row after TCRdb ran MiXCR on the multiplex PCR reads. The sample gives about 330,000 distinct CDR3 sequences, around 15% of which show up once; 30% to 35% is in the top ten. The V end was cut by 0 bases, the J end by 4 bases, with 7 bases between. This CDR3 spans 14 amino acids. Germline V lookup: CDR1 LGHDT, CDR2 YNNKEL (reference sequence).

The chain joins TRBV3-1 to TRBJ2-1; D not resolved. The sequencing sample was made of blood. The clonotype was recovered from a woman aged 40 to 55 with Graves' ophthalmopathy. The CDR3 protein is CASSQDRVYNEQFF. The CDR3 coding sequence is TGTGCCAGCAGCCAAGATAGGGTGTACAATGAGCAGTTCTTC.